This T cell receptor beta chain was recorded in a study of beta chain features in type 1 diabetes. Findings and caveats of the study: A closer apparent resemblance between naive, central memory and Treg TCRB repertoires was seen in patients than in healthy donors. In type 1 diabetes patients, VDJ junctions had fewer insertions; deletions at these junctions were more frequent. A PCR bias possibly favoring shorter templates would apply equally to patients and controls. Type 1 diabetes patients had TCRB CDR3s that were shorter (moderately but significantly so) in all four CD4+ subsets.

This clone has a handful of counts. Antigen unknown. Expressed TCRB transcripts were sequenced, since all the RNA that had been isolated was reverse transcribed. Data came from immunoSEQ multiplex PCR; TCRdb stores just in-frame clones and leaves some out. The table lists 640,000 or so clones, roughly 12% of them singletons. Germline CDR1 SNHLY, CDR2 FYNNEI. Trimming stripped 2 bases from V and 4 bases from J, with 8 bases between. CDR3 length equals 13 residues. This clonotype was sampled from a man aged 18 to 29 with type 1 diabetes. The chain couples TRBV2 to TRBJ2-5; no reliable D call. The sample consisted of naive CD4+ T cells from blood. The CDR3 loop is CASSEPGPETQYF. DNA for the CDR3: TGTGCCAGCAGTGAACCGGGCCCAGAGACCCAGTACTTC.